This is a list of T cell receptor beta chains from one sample in a study of blood T cell dynamics during melanoma immunotherapy. Data came from immunoSEQ multiplex PCR; TCRdb stores just in-frame clones and leaves some out. The table includes 14,000 to 15,000 clones, around nine tenths detected once. This sample comprised blood, obtained from a patient treated with checkpoint blockade. These receptors all come from a human donor with melanoma. Each CDR3 is given with its conserved first and last residue. A D gene is named only where the DNA matches it firmly. Size tells how often a clone was seen (once, few, many) or the class of an expanded clone, and some rows leave it out.

clone_size	v_call	j_call	d_call	cdr3_aa	cdr3_nt
.	TRBV11-2	TRBJ1-2	.	CASSLDLGYGYTF	TGTGCCAGCAGCTTAGATCTCGGCTATGGCTACACCTTC
.	TRBV29-1	TRBJ2-1	TRBD2	CSVSAGGNEQFF	TGCAGCGTCTCAGCGGGAGGAAATGAGCAGTTCTTC
.	TRBV6-5	TRBJ2-2	TRBD2	CASRASGRGGELFF	TGTGCCAGCAGGGCTAGCGGGAGGGGCGGGGAGCTGTTTTTT
.	TRBV4-1	TRBJ2-7	TRBD1	CASSQAPGQVSSYEQYF	TGCGCCAGCAGCCAAGCTCCCGGACAGGTCAGCTCCTACGAGCAGTACTTC
.	TRBV29-1	TRBJ2-7	TRBD1	CSVLDRGDEQYF	TGCAGCGTTCTGGACAGGGGGGACGAGCAGTACTTC
.	TRBV30	TRBJ1-2	.	CAWIRGWDGYTF	TGTGCCTGGATACGGGGGTGGGATGGCTACACCTTC
.	TRBV4-1	TRBJ1-6	TRBD1	CASSQGTGRSGSSYNSPLHF	TGCGCCAGCAGCCAAGGGACAGGGCGGTCGGGGAGCTCCTATAATTCACCCCTCCACTTT
.	TRBV15	TRBJ1-3	.	CATSPKQRNTIYF	TGTGCCACCAGCCCCAAACAGCGAAACACCATATATTTT
.	TRBV30	TRBJ2-1	.	CAWTAPRGSYNEQFF	TGTGCCTGGACCGCCCCGAGGGGGTCCTACAATGAGCAGTTCTTC
.	TRBV12-5	TRBJ2-5	.	CASGLGGQVVETQYF	TGTGCTAGTGGTTTGGGCGGGCAGGTGGTGGAGACCCAGTACTTC
.	TRBV29-1	TRBJ2-7	.	CSAGGGDRVYEQYF	TGCAGCGCCGGCGGGGGGGACAGGGTCTACGAGCAGTACTTC
few	TRBV9	TRBJ2-7	TRBD1	CASSPSGTEYEQYF	TGTGCCAGCAGCCCCTCCGGGACAGAATACGAGCAGTACTTC
.	TRBV6-1	TRBJ2-7	TRBD2	CASSEVGRGSYEQYF	TGTGCCAGCAGTGAAGTGGGGAGGGGCTCCTACGAGCAGTACTTC
.	TRBV4-1	TRBJ2-3	.	CASSQTTTDTQYF	TGCGCCAGCAGCCAAACCACCACAGATACGCAGTATTTT
.	TRBV7-9	TRBJ2-7	TRBD1	CASSLGQGVAYEQYF	TGTGCCAGCAGCCTTGGACAGGGTGTGGCCTACGAGCAGTACTTC
.	TRBV29-1	TRBJ1-1	.	CSVERGGDEAFF	TGCAGCGTTGAGAGAGGAGGAGATGAAGCTTTCTTT
.	TRBV7-9	TRBJ2-1	.	CASSLGTSNEQFF	TGTGCCAGCAGCTTAGGGACTTCCAATGAGCAGTTCTTC
.	TRBV7-9	TRBJ2-3	TRBD2	CASSLTTSGRGRDTQYF	TGTGCCAGCAGCTTAACGACTAGCGGGAGGGGGAGAGATACGCAGTATTTT
.	TRBV21-1	TRBJ2-7	.	CAKGRPGVSSYEQYF	TGTGCGAAAGGACGGCCGGGGGTTAGCTCCTACGAGCAGTACTTC
.	TRBV7-8	TRBJ2-7	TRBD2	CASTEHSGRLEQYF	TGTGCCAGCACCGAACATAGCGGGAGGCTCGAGCAGTACTTC
.	TRBV19	TRBJ2-1	TRBD2	CASSNPGTSGRGEQFF	TGTGCCAGTAGCAACCCCGGGACTAGCGGGAGAGGTGAGCAGTTCTTC
.	TRBV19	TRBJ2-7	.	CASSIDRGNEQYF	TGTGCCAGTAGTATAGACAGGGGCAACGAGCAGTACTTC
.	TRBV6-1	TRBJ1-5	.	CASGTRAINQPQHF	TGTGCCAGCGGGACCCGGGCCATCAATCAGCCCCAGCATTTT
.	TRBV6-5	TRBJ2-7	TRBD2	CASSYGTSGLEQYF	TGTGCCAGCAGTTACGGGACTAGCGGTCTGGAGCAGTACTTC
.	TRBV7-2	TRBJ2-3	.	CASSFRPTDTQYF	TGTGCCAGCAGCTTTCGACCCACAGATACGCAGTATTTT
.	TRBV6-4	TRBJ2-2	TRBD1	CASKDRDTGELFF	TGTGCCAGCAAGGACAGGGACACCGGGGAGCTGTTTTTT
.	TRBV5-1	TRBJ1-5	.	CASSFAPDQPQHF	TGCGCCAGCAGCTTTGCCCCGGATCAGCCCCAGCATTTT
.	TRBV7-2	TRBJ2-1	.	CASSGPLRDGHEQFF	TGTGCCAGCAGCGGACCGCTCAGGGATGGGCATGAGCAGTTCTTC
.	TRBV2	TRBJ1-1	TRBD1	CASSKDRGLTTEAFF	TGTGCCAGCAGTAAGGACAGGGGGCTAACCACTGAAGCTTTCTTT
.	TRBV5-1	TRBJ2-3	.	CASSLGGSTSTDTQYF	TGCGCCAGCAGCTTGGGTGGCAGCACTAGCACAGATACGCAGTATTTT
.	TRBV18	TRBJ2-7	.	CASSPGTYEQYF	TGTGCCAGCTCACCAGGCACCTACGAGCAGTACTTC
.	TRBV29-1	TRBJ2-7	.	CSVPGPSYEQYF	TGCAGCGTGCCGGGACCGAGCTACGAGCAGTACTTC
.	TRBV25-1	TRBJ1-2	.	CASSEAGTFYGYTF	TGTGCCAGCAGTGAAGCCGGGACATTCTATGGCTACACCTTC
.	TRBV5-1	TRBJ1-2	TRBD1	CASTVGTGENYGYTF	TGCGCCAGCACAGTGGGGACAGGCGAGAACTATGGCTACACCTTC
.	TRBV9	TRBJ2-7	TRBD1	CASSVGPTGEVYEQYF	TGTGCCAGCAGCGTGGGCCCGACAGGGGAGGTCTACGAGCAGTACTTC
.	TRBV29-1	TRBJ2-4	TRBD1	CSAVPGQRNIQYF	TGCAGCGCCGTTCCGGGACAGAGAAACATTCAGTACTTC
.	TRBV18	TRBJ2-3	.	CASSLLESTDTQYF	TGTGCCAGCTCACTACTGGAAAGCACAGATACGCAGTATTTT
.	TRBV9	TRBJ2-3	TRBD2	CASSVVVAGVADTQYF	TGTGCCAGCAGCGTAGTCGTAGCGGGAGTCGCAGATACGCAGTATTTT
.	TRBV19	TRBJ2-7	.	CASGTAYEQYF	TGTGCCAGTGGGACCGCCTACGAGCAGTACTTC
.	TRBV7-8	TRBJ2-2	.	CASSLVGELFF	TGTGCCAGCAGCTTAGTCGGGGAGCTGTTTTTT
.	TRBV27	TRBJ2-5	.	CASSFSLAGAQETQYF	TGTGCCAGCAGTTTTAGCCTAGCCGGGGCACAAGAGACCCAGTACTTC
.	TRBV6-5	TRBJ2-7	.	CASSLRGGGPYEQYF	TGTGCCAGCAGCTTAAGAGGGGGTGGGCCTTACGAGCAGTACTTC